This TCR beta chain was recorded in a study of blood T cell repertoires in COVID-19. This CDR3 has 15 residues. Germline V gives CDR1 MNHNS, CDR2 SASEGT. The J segment lost 4 bases and the V segment lost 0 bases, leaving 4 bases of the junction unmatched. The assay was immunoSEQ multiplex PCR, and TCRdb's table has in-frame clones only and misses some. The sample holds 180,000 or so clones, approximately 85% seen once. Source material: peripheral blood. The clonotype was recovered from a woman in her sixties or seventies with acute or convalescent COVID-19. V usage is TRBV6-1 and J usage is TRBJ2-3; 7 positions match TRBD2. This CDR3 is CASSEAGGSPDTQYF. CDR3 DNA sequence: TGTGCCAGCAGTGAAGCGGGAGGGAGCCCAGATACGCAGTATTTT.